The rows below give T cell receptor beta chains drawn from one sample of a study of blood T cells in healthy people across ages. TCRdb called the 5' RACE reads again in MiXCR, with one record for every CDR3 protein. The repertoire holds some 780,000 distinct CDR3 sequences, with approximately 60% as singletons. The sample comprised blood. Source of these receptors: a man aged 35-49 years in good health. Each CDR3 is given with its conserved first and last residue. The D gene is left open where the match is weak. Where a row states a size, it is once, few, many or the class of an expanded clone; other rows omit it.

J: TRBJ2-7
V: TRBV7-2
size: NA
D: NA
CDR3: CASSLEQGFFYEQYF
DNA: TGTGCCAGCAGCTTAGAACAGGGTTTTTTCTACGAGCAGTACTTC

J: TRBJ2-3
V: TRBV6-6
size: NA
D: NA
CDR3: CASSYPFSGSTDTQYF
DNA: TGTGCCAGCAGTTACCCGTTCTCGGGGAGCACAGATACGCAGTATTTT

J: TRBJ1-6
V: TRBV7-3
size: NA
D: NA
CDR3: CASSLNPASGGSPLHF
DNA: TGTGCCAGCAGCTTAAACCCAGCTTCTGGTGGTTCACCCCTCCACTTT

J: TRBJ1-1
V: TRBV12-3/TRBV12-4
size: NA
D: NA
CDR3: CASSLMGDTEAFF
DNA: TGTGCCAGCAGTTTGATGGGGGACACTGAAGCTTTCTTT

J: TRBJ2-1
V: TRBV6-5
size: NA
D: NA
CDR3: CASSYDSDSYNEQFF
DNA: TGTGCCAGCAGTTATGACTCAGACTCCTACAATGAGCAGTTCTTC

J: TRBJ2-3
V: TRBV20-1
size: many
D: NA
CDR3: CSAARDGSSTDTQYF
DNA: TGCAGTGCCGCCCGTGACGGCTCTAGCACAGATACGCAGTATTTT

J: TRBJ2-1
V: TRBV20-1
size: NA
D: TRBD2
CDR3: CSASIPSGDNEQFF
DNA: TGCAGTGCTAGTATCCCTAGCGGAGACAATGAGCAGTTCTTC

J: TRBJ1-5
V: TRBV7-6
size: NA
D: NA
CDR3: CASSLDQGGNQPQHF
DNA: TGTGCCAGCAGCTTAGATCAGGGAGGCAATCAGCCCCAGCATTTT

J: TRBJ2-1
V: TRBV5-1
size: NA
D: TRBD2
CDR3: CASTLSAGGRGNEQFF
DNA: TGCGCCAGCACCCTGTCAGCGGGGGGTCGTGGCAATGAGCAGTTCTTC

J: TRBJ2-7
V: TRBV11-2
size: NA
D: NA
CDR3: CASSLYSSDYEQYF
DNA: TGTGCCAGCAGCTTATATTCTAGCGACTACGAGCAGTACTTC